This is a list of T cell receptor beta chains from one sample in a study of T-cell reconstitution after alpha-beta-depleted transplantation in children. One entry per CDR3 protein results from TCRdb running MiXCR on the PCR reads. The sample includes about 120,000 distinct CDR3 sequences, more than 20% of them seen just once. Here the sequenced sample was PBMCs, mostly from graft donor cells, taken 180 days after TCRalphabeta/CD19-depleted stem cell transplant. These receptors all come from a male patient aged 2 to 10 who had a stem cell transplant for chronic granulomatous disease, so the T cells may come from the graft donor. CDR3s include the opening cysteine and the closing phenylalanine or tryptophan. The D gene is left open where the match is weak. Expanded clones get a size class; other rows say once, few or many, or leave the size out.

j_call v_call d_call clone_size cdr3_aa cdr3_nt
TRBJ2-3 TRBV15 TRBD2 few CATSRDRFSGVDTQYF TGTGCCACCAGCAGAGATCGATTTAGCGGGGTGGATACGCAGTATTTT
TRBJ2-4 TRBV5-1 TRBD2 few CASGEIAGAAKNIQYF TGCGCCAGCGGCGAAATAGCGGGAGCGGCCAAAAACATTCAGTACTTC
TRBJ2-3 TRBV20-1 - many CSAPFGDTQYF TGCAGTGCTCCCTTCGGAGATACGCAGTATTTT
TRBJ2-7 TRBV28 - few CASSLSDSSYEQYF TGTGCCAGCAGTTTATCCGACAGTTCCTACGAGCAGTACTTC
TRBJ1-2 TRBV12-3/TRBV12-4 TRBD1 few CASSVGQGNYGYTF TGTGCCAGCAGCGTGGGACAGGGTAACTATGGCTACACCTTC
TRBJ1-1 TRBV29-1 TRBD1 few CSGHRGGVTEAFF TGCAGCGGCCACAGGGGTGGGGTCACTGAAGCTTTCTTT
TRBJ2-6 TRBV28 - - CASSLGVNPRSGANGLTF TGTGCCAGCAGTTTGGGGGTTAACCCTCGCTCTGGGGCCAACGGCCTGACTTTC
TRBJ2-7 TRBV27 TRBD2 many CASSTGLAGVEQYF TGTGCCAGCAGTACGGGACTAGCGGGAGTCGAGCAGTACTTC
TRBJ2-7 TRBV7-9 - many CASSLSFSRTTSYEQYF TGTGCCAGCAGCTTATCCTTTTCGCGGACTACCTCCTACGAGCAGTACTTC
TRBJ1-4 TRBV7-2 TRBD1 - CASRGTAATNEKLFF TGTGCCAGCAGGGGGACAGCTGCAACTAATGAAAAACTGTTTTTT
TRBJ2-3 TRBV5-1 - many CASKVGLTDTQYF TGCGCCAGCAAGGTTGGGCTCACAGATACGCAGTATTTT
TRBJ2-7 TRBV5-1 TRBD2 many CASSLSRLAGSYEQYF TGCGCCAGCAGCTTGTCCCGACTAGCGGGATCCTACGAGCAGTACTTC
TRBJ2-3 TRBV19 TRBD2 few CASSPGGNTDTQYF TGTGCCAGTTCCCCGGGGGGGAACACAGATACGCAGTATTTT
TRBJ2-5 TRBV29-1 - many CSVEVWGETQYF TGCAGCGTTGAGGTCTGGGGCGAGACCCAGTACTTC
TRBJ2-1 TRBV18 - few CASSPPASHEQFF TGTGCCAGCTCACCACCTGCAAGCCATGAGCAGTTCTTC
TRBJ1-2 TRBV5-1 - - CASSLAMAMGNRGYTF TGCGCCAGCAGCTTGGCCATGGCCATGGGGAATCGAGGCTACACCTTC
TRBJ1-1 TRBV18 - - CASSQGGATEAFF TGTGCCAGCTCCCAAGGGGGGGCCACTGAAGCTTTCTTT
TRBJ1-2 TRBV7-9 - - CASSARGGRSGYTF TGTGCCAGCAGCGCCCGGGGGGGGAGGTCTGGCTACACCTTC
TRBJ2-6 TRBV24-1 - - CATSDSRSGANGLTF TGTGCCACCAGTGATTCCAGGTCCGGGGCCAACGGCCTGACTTTC
TRBJ2-1 TRBV7-7 TRBD2 few CASSSGLAGALRQFF TGTGCCAGCAGCTCGGGACTAGCGGGAGCTTTACGTCAGTTCTTC
TRBJ1-2 TRBV3-1 TRBD1 many CASSQERDRGHYGYTF TGTGCCAGCAGCCAAGAAAGGGACAGGGGGCATTATGGCTACACCTTC
TRBJ2-2 TRBV12-3/TRBV12-4 - many CASSLVLSGVTNTGELFF TGTGCCAGCAGTTTAGTCCTGTCTGGGGTAACGAACACCGGGGAGCTGTTTTTT
TRBJ2-7 TRBV3-1 TRBD2 - CASSPRGLAGRSLYEQYF TGTGCCAGCAGCCCCCGCGGACTAGCGGGACGATCGCTCTACGAGCAGTACTTC
TRBJ1-1 TRBV10-3 TRBD1 - CAISRDSFSTEAFF TGTGCCATCAGCCGGGACAGCTTTTCCACTGAAGCTTTCTTT
TRBJ2-5 TRBV4-2 TRBD2 many CASSLTSGEKETQYF TGTGCCAGCAGCCTGACTAGCGGGGAAAAAGAGACCCAGTACTTC
TRBJ2-7 TRBV11-2 - many CASSLISGLDSKQYF TGTGCCAGCAGCTTAATCTCGGGATTAGACTCGAAGCAGTACTTC
TRBJ1-5 TRBV27 - many CASSPEVGRGKPQHF TGTGCCAGCAGCCCGGAGGTAGGGAGGGGAAAGCCCCAGCATTTT
TRBJ1-2 TRBV5-1 - many CASSPRGQDGYTF TGCGCCAGCAGCCCCAGGGGCCAGGATGGCTACACCTTC
TRBJ2-7 TRBV5-4 - few CASSLVDGVYEQYF TGTGCCAGCAGCTTGGTTGACGGGGTCTACGAGCAGTACTTC
TRBJ2-2 TRBV29-1 TRBD1 many CSVGQGNTGELFF TGCAGCGTTGGACAGGGGAACACCGGGGAGCTGTTTTTT
TRBJ2-7 TRBV7-2 TRBD1 - CASSLGRGNYEQYF TGTGCCAGCAGCTTAGGCAGGGGGAACTACGAGCAGTACTTC
TRBJ2-7 TRBV29-1 TRBD1 - CSGTGRRNEQYF TGCAGCGGGACAGGGAGGAGAAACGAGCAGTACTTC
TRBJ2-5 TRBV7-6 TRBD2 - CASSPGLAGHGTQYF TGTGCCAGCAGCCCGGGACTAGCGGGTCATGGGACCCAGTACTTC
TRBJ1-1 TRBV7-2 - few CASSLAGAAPEAFF TGTGCCAGCAGCTTAGCAGGGGCAGCCCCCGAAGCTTTCTTT
TRBJ2-7 TRBV20-1 TRBD2 many CSARDLTSGGIYEQYF TGCAGTGCTAGAGACCTGACTAGCGGGGGGATCTACGAGCAGTACTTC
TRBJ2-7 TRBV20-1 - many CSATERTEEQYF TGCAGTGCTACGGAGCGCACCGAGGAGCAGTACTTC
TRBJ2-7 TRBV12-3/TRBV12-4 - many CASSWGTVYEQYF TGTGCCAGCAGTTGGGGGACGGTCTACGAGCAGTACTTC
TRBJ2-3 TRBV12-3/TRBV12-4 - - CASSLSSRERTDTQYF TGTGCCAGCAGTTTAAGCTCCAGGGAGCGTACAGATACGCAGTATTTT
TRBJ1-1 TRBV5-1 TRBD1 - CASSSGTGITEAFF TGCGCCAGCAGCTCCGGGACAGGGATCACTGAAGCTTTCTTT
TRBJ2-7 TRBV5-6 - many CASSLEGGEQYF TGTGCCAGCAGCTTGGAGGGGGGCGAGCAGTACTTC
TRBJ2-3 TRBV29-1 TRBD2 many CSVEASGKTDTQYF TGCAGCGTTGAGGCTAGCGGGAAGACAGATACGCAGTATTTT
TRBJ2-3 TRBV20-1 - many CSASSGTSTDTQYF TGCAGTGCTAGTAGCGGAACAAGCACAGATACGCAGTATTTT
TRBJ2-3 TRBV12-3/TRBV12-4 - - CASSFFRGYGTDTQYF TGTGCCAGCAGTTTCTTCAGAGGGTACGGCACAGATACGCAGTATTTT
TRBJ2-1 TRBV3-1 TRBD2 - CASSQGLAGVGEQFF TGTGCCAGCAGCCAAGGACTAGCGGGAGTCGGTGAGCAGTTCTTC
TRBJ2-1 TRBV5-1 - many CASGPRAPDNEQFF TGCGCCAGCGGGCCGAGGGCTCCAGACAATGAGCAGTTCTTC
TRBJ2-2 TRBV6-1 TRBD1 many CASTGTGVDTGELFF TGTGCCAGCACGGGGACAGGGGTTGACACCGGGGAGCTGTTTTTT
TRBJ2-7 TRBV6-2/TRBV6-3 TRBD2 few CASQRTSGSYEQYF TGTGCCAGCCAGAGGACTAGCGGGTCCTACGAGCAGTACTTC
TRBJ2-5 TRBV9 TRBD1 many CASSPWDSQETQYF TGTGCCAGCAGCCCCTGGGACAGCCAAGAGACCCAGTACTTC
TRBJ2-7 TRBV4-2 TRBD1 - CASSQVGQGAAYEQYF TGTGCCAGCAGCCAAGTTGGACAGGGGGCAGCCTACGAGCAGTACTTC
TRBJ2-1 TRBV20-1 TRBD2 few CSALLAGARNEQFF TGCAGTGCTCTCCTAGCGGGAGCTCGGAATGAGCAGTTCTTC
TRBJ2-5 TRBV6-5 - - CASSYRIGVQETQYF TGTGCCAGCAGTTACAGAATCGGGGTCCAAGAGACCCAGTACTTC
TRBJ2-7 TRBV12-3/TRBV12-4 - few CASSLNGYEQYF TGTGCCAGCAGTTTGAACGGCTACGAGCAGTACTTC
TRBJ1-5 TRBV7-9 TRBD1 - CASSLIQGAFHQPQHF TGTGCCAGCAGCTTAATACAGGGGGCATTTCATCAGCCCCAGCATTTT
TRBJ2-1 TRBV5-1 TRBD2 many CASSLGRLSSGSYNNEQFF TGCGCCAGCAGCTTGGGGCGTCTTTCTAGCGGGAGTTATAACAATGAGCAGTTCTTC
TRBJ2-3 TRBV5-1 TRBD2 - CASSPTSGYSTDTQYF TGCGCCAGCAGCCCTACTAGCGGGTATAGCACAGATACGCAGTATTTT